The rows below give T cell receptor beta chains drawn from one sample of a study of cytomegalovirus exposure and HLA in healthy donors. Sequencing was performed with immunoSEQ multiplex PCR; in TCRdb, only in-frame clones are kept and a portion is missing. The sample lists some 150,000 clones; 60% to 85% were seen once. The sequenced sample consisted of PBMCs. The receptor set was obtained from a man aged 25 to 45 in good health and CMV-seropositive. Each CDR3 is given with its conserved first and last residue. A D gene is named only where the DNA matches it firmly. Clone size, where shown, is once, few, many, or a class for clones that have expanded.

j_call clone_size d_call v_call cdr3_aa cdr3_nt
TRBJ2-3 - TRBD2 TRBV5-1 CASGLAGADTDTQYF TGCGCCAGCGGACTAGCGGGGGCCGACACAGATACGCAGTATTTT
TRBJ1-6 - - TRBV5-1 CASSLGTDFNSPLHF TGCGCCAGCAGCTTGGGGACAGACTTTAATTCACCCCTCCACTTT
TRBJ1-1 - - TRBV29-1 CSGAGWVTEAFF TGCAGCGGGGCAGGGTGGGTGACTGAAGCTTTCTTT
TRBJ2-3 few TRBD2 TRBV18 CASSPSGGSTDTQYF TGTGCCAGCTCACCTAGCGGGGGGTCCACAGATACGCAGTATTTT
TRBJ2-3 - - TRBV9 CASSVDLAHTDTQYF TGTGCCAGCAGCGTCGACCTAGCACACACAGATACGCAGTATTTT
TRBJ1-6 - - TRBV2 CASSGGGGVGSPLHF TGTGCCAGCAGTGGTGGCGGGGGCGTTGGTTCACCCCTCCACTTT
TRBJ2-7 - - TRBV10-3 CAIKQAGEQYF TGTGCCATCAAGCAGGCTGGCGAGCAGTACTTC
TRBJ1-5 - TRBD1 TRBV30 CAWSYPRTGGGQPQHF TGTGCCTGGAGTTACCCCCGGACAGGCGGTGGTCAGCCCCAGCATTTT
TRBJ2-4 - TRBD1 TRBV6-5 CASSSSLTGAKNIQYF TGTGCCAGCAGTTCGAGCCTGACAGGGGCCAAAAACATTCAGTACTTC
TRBJ2-1 - TRBD2 TRBV6-5 CASSSPGLKQFF TGTGCCAGCAGTTCCCCGGGACTAAAGCAGTTCTTC
TRBJ1-2 - - TRBV5-1 CASSPYRDPNYGYTF TGCGCCAGCAGCCCTTACAGAGACCCTAACTATGGCTACACCTTC
TRBJ2-5 - TRBD2 TRBV4-2 CASSDALGLAGRETQYF TGTGCCAGCAGCGACGCCCTGGGACTAGCGGGGCGGGAGACCCAGTACTTC
TRBJ2-5 - TRBD2 TRBV6-5 CASSYGTAGGPETQYF TGTGCCAGCAGTTACGGGACAGCGGGGGGGCCTGAGACCCAGTACTTC
TRBJ2-3 - TRBD1 TRBV7-2 CASSLQDRVGTDTQYF TGTGCCAGCAGCCTACAGGACAGGGTAGGCACAGATACGCAGTATTTT
TRBJ1-1 - - TRBV6-5 CASTRLSVGNTEAFF TGTGCCAGCACCCGATTAAGTGTCGGGAACACTGAAGCTTTCTTT
TRBJ1-4 - - TRBV4-1 CASSEDGEKLFF TGCGCCAGCAGCGAAGACGGTGAAAAACTGTTTTTT
TRBJ2-7 - TRBD1 TRBV2 CASGGDRGRQQYF TGTGCCAGCGGGGGGGACAGGGGACGGCAGCAGTACTTC
TRBJ1-1 - - TRBV18 CASSYGVNTEAFF TGTGCCAGCTCGTACGGGGTGAACACTGAAGCTTTCTTT
TRBJ2-7 - TRBD1 TRBV4-3 CASSQDRGQYNEQYF TGCGCCAGCAGCCAAGATCGGGGACAGTACAACGAGCAGTACTTC
TRBJ2-2 few TRBD2 TRBV7-3 CASSKTSGGYTGELFF TGTGCCAGCAGCAAAACTAGCGGGGGTTACACCGGGGAGCTGTTTTTT
TRBJ1-1 - - TRBV4-2 CASSQEEAVEAFF TGTGCCAGCAGCCAAGAAGAAGCGGTTGAAGCTTTCTTT
TRBJ2-1 - - TRBV7-9 CASSSSDRGSYNEQFF TGTGCCAGCAGCTCCTCCGATCGGGGCTCCTACAATGAGCAGTTCTTC
TRBJ1-5 - - TRBV6-4 CASSKNRYSNQPQHF TGTGCCAGCAGCAAAAACAGATATAGCAATCAGCCCCAGCATTTT
TRBJ1-6 few - TRBV19 CASSIDRQGRSPLHF TGTGCCAGTAGTATAGATCGTCAGGGGCGGTCACCCCTCCACTTT
TRBJ1-1 - TRBD1 TRBV6-4 CASSDTDRGTEAFF TGTGCCAGCAGTGACACGGACAGGGGCACTGAAGCTTTCTTT
TRBJ2-7 - TRBD2 TRBV6-1 CASSSGGAILYEQYF TGTGCCAGCAGTAGCGGGGGGGCCATTTTATACGAGCAGTACTTC
TRBJ1-5 - TRBD1 TRBV23-1 CASIKQGGQPQHF TGCGCCAGCATCAAACAGGGGGGTCAGCCCCAGCATTTT
TRBJ1-1 - - TRBV27 CASSLNRDKGRAFF TGTGCCAGCAGTTTGAACCGGGACAAAGGGCGAGCTTTCTTT
TRBJ2-6 once - TRBV29-1 CSVDQNTGANVLTF TGCAGCGTTGATCAGAACACTGGGGCCAACGTCCTGACTTTC
TRBJ1-5 - TRBD1 TRBV28 CASTMDRGPHQPQHF TGTGCCAGCACCATGGACAGGGGGCCGCATCAGCCCCAGCATTTT
TRBJ1-5 - - TRBV28 CAGGVGNQPQHF TGTGCCGGGGGGGTGGGCAATCAGCCCCAGCATTTT
TRBJ1-4 - TRBD1 TRBV7-9 CASSLGDRGQEKLFF TGTGCCAGCAGCTTAGGAGACAGGGGGCAAGAAAAACTGTTTTTT
TRBJ2-3 - TRBD2 TRBV5-1 CASSVRSGGATDTQYF TGCGCCAGCAGCGTACGGAGCGGGGGGGCCACAGATACGCAGTATTTT
TRBJ1-1 - - TRBV6-5 CASSYSYAGNTEAFF TGTGCCAGCAGTTACTCATATGCGGGGAACACTGAAGCTTTCTTT
TRBJ2-3 - - TRBV5-1 CASSLVGASTDTQYF TGCGCCAGCAGCTTGGTGGGGGCTAGCACAGATACGCAGTATTTT
TRBJ2-3 few TRBD1 TRBV28 CASSFRGLGPDTQYF TGTGCCAGCAGTTTCAGGGGGCTAGGCCCAGATACGCAGTATTTT
TRBJ2-5 - - TRBV18 CASSPSRDQETQYF TGTGCCAGCTCACCAAGCAGGGACCAAGAGACCCAGTACTTC
TRBJ2-6 - - TRBV5-4 CASSADRHSGANVLTF TGTGCCAGCAGCGCTGACAGACACTCTGGGGCCAACGTCCTGACTTTC
TRBJ2-1 - TRBD2 TRBV7-9 CASSWGGGRSYNEQFF TGTGCCAGCAGCTGGGGCGGGGGGAGGTCCTACAATGAGCAGTTCTTC
TRBJ2-1 - TRBD2 TRBV4-3 CASSHAGLAGGRNEQFF TGCGCCAGCAGCCATGCGGGACTAGCGGGGGGAAGGAATGAGCAGTTCTTC
TRBJ1-5 - - TRBV7-8 CASSLEYSNQPQHF TGTGCCAGCAGCTTGGAGTATAGCAATCAGCCCCAGCATTTT
TRBJ1-1 - TRBD1 TRBV7-2 CASRDRGPTEAFF TGTGCCAGCAGGGACAGGGGGCCCACTGAAGCTTTCTTT